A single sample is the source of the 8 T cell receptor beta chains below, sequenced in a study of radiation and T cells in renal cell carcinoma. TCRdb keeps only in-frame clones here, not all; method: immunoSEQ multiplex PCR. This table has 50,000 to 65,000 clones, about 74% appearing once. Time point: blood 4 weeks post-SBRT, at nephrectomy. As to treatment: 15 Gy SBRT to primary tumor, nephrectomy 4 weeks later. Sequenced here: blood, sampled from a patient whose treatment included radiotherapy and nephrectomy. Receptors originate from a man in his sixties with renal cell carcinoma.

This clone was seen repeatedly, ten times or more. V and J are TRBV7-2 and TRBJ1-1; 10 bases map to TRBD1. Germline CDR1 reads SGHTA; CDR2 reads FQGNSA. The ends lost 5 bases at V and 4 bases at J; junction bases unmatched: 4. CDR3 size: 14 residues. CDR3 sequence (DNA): TGTGCCAGCAGCCCCAGGACAGGGGGCACTGAAGCTTTCTTT. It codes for CASSPRTGGTEAFF.

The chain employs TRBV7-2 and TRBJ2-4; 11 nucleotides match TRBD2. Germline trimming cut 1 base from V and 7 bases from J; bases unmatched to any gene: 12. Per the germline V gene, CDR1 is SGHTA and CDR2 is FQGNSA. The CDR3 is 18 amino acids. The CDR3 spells CASSLELAGAPGGNIQYF. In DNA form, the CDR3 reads TGTGCCAGCAGCTTAGAACTAGCGGGAGCTCCGGGGGGGAACATTCAGTACTTC.

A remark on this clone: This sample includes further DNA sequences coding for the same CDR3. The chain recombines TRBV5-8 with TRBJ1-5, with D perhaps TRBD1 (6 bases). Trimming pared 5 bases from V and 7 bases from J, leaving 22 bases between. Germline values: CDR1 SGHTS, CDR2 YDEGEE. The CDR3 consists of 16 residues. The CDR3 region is CASSPGQGKVWQPQHF. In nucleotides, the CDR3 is TGTGCCAGCAGTCCAGGGCAGGGGAAGGTGTGGCAGCCCCAGCATTTT.

As DNA, the CDR3 is TGTGCTTCCCCCTCAGGCTGGGGATGGGGAGAGCAGTTCTTC. This encodes CASPSGWGWGEQFF. The chain recombines TRBV30 with TRBJ2-1; no reliable D call. The CDR3 contains 14 residues. Germline V gene sequence: CDR1 GTSNPN, CDR2 SVGIG (reference sequence). The full variable domain, in which reference TRBV30 and TRBJ2-1 provide the parts outside the CDR3, is SQTIHQWPATLVQPVGSPLSLECTVEGTSNPNLYWYRQAAGRGLQLLFYSVGIGQISSEVPQNLSASRPQDRQFILSSKKLLLSDSGFYLCASPSGWGWGEQFFGPGTRLTVL.

As DNA, the CDR3 is TGTGCCAGCAGCCCTAACTCTGGAAACACCATATATTTT. Translation: CASSPNSGNTIYF. This chain connects TRBV7-9 to TRBJ1-3; the D is unclear. This CDR3 has 13 residues. Trimming removed 5 bases at V and 0 bases at J, with 5 bases between. Germline CDR1 reads SEHNR; CDR2 reads FQNEAQ (reference sequence). The whole variable domain, filled in from reference TRBV7-9 and TRBJ1-3, reads DTGVSQNPRHKITKRGQNVTFRCDPISEHNRLYWYRQTLGQGPEFLTYFQNEAQLEKSRLLSDRFSAERPKGSFSTLEIQRTEQGDSAMYLCASSPNSGNTIYFGEGSWLTVV.

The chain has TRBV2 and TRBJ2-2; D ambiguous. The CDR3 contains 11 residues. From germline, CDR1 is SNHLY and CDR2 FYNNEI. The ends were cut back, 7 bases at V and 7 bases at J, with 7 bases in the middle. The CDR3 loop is CASNKGGELFF. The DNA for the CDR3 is TGTGCCAGCAATAAAGGCGGGGAGCTGTTTTTT.

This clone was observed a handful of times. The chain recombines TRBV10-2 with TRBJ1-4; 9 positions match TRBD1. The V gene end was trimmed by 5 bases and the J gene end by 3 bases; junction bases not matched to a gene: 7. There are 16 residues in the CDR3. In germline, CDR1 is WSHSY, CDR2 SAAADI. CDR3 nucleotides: TGCGCCAGCAGTCCCGGACAGGGGTCTGCTAATGAAAAACTGTTTTTT. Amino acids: CASSPGQGSANEKLFF.

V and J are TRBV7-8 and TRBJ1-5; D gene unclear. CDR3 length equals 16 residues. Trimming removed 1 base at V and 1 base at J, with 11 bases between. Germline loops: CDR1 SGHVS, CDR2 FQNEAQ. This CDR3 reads CASSLGSSWSNQPQHF. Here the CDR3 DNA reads TGTGCCAGCAGCTTAGGGTCTTCCTGGAGCAATCAGCCCCAGCATTTT.